This entry lists 25 T cell receptor beta chains sequenced from one sample in a study of blood T cells in healthy people across ages. PCR was performed a second time for about 7 to 12 cycles using a sample-barcoded 5' primer and a J-beta primer mix. TCRdb ran MiXCR on the 5' RACE reads and lists one entry per CDR3 protein. The data show 1.4 million to 1.5 million distinct CDR3 sequences, around 42% seen once. Material for sequencing was blood. The receptor source for this set is a woman between 18 and 29 years old in good health.

This CDR3 reads CASSPGLAGGRRDYNEQFF. CDR3 nucleotides: TGTGCCAGCAGCCCGGGACTAGCGGGGGGGCGCCGTGATTACAATGAGCAGTTCTTC. This chain connects TRBV12-3 or TRBV12-4 to TRBJ2-1; 16 nucleotides agree with TRBD2. The CDR3 runs 19 residues. Trimming took 6 bases from V and 4 from J; bases not matched to a gene: 12.

The CDR3, as DNA: TGTGCCAGCAGTTCGCTCTCGCGAACTGGGGCCAACGTCCTGACTTTC. Protein sequence: CASSSLSRTGANVLTF. The chain uses TRBV12-3 or TRBV12-4 and TRBJ2-6; D is uncertain. CDR3 length: 16 residues. The V gene lost 4 bases and the J gene lost 2 bases, with 12 bases spanning the gap.

This clonotype has ten or more counts. Sequence at one end of the junction differs from germline and may be a read error. V is TRBV5-1 and J is TRBJ1-6; TRBD1 agrees at 8 bases. The CDR3 runs to 14 residues. The V gene's germline CDR1 is SGHRS and CDR2 YFSETQ. The CDR3 protein is CASSSTGDNSPLHF. CDR3 in DNA: TGTGCCAGCAGCTCGACAGGGGATAATTCACCCCTCCACTTT.

This clonotype was observed at least ten times. V gene TRBV7-2 combines with J gene TRBJ1-2; D is uncertain. V was clipped by 1 base and J by 4 bases, with 4 bases between them. Per the germline V gene, CDR1 is SGHTA and CDR2 is FQGNSA. The CDR3 contains 12 residues. CDR3: CASSLGVYGYTF. CDR3 DNA sequence: TGTGCCAGCAGCTTAGGGGTCTATGGCTACACCTTC.

The genes are TRBV5-1 and TRBJ2-1, with D possibly matching TRBD2 (6 bases). Trimming took off 3 bases at V and 6 bases at J, with 16 bases between the two ends. CDR1 and CDR2 from the germline V gene are SGHRS and YFSETQ. The CDR3 length is 15 residues. CDR3 residues: CASSSWAGSGNEQFF. The DNA for the CDR3 is TGCGCCAGCAGCTCATGGGCGGGATCAGGCAATGAGCAGTTCTTC. The whole variable domain, remainder taken from reference TRBV5-1 and TRBJ2-1, is KAGVTQTPRYLIKTRGQQVTLSCSPISGHRSVSWYQQTPGQGLQFLFEYFSETQRNKGNFPGRFSGRQFSNSRSEMNVSTLELGDSALYLCASSSWAGSGNEQFFGPGTRLTVL.

V is TRBV7-2 and J is TRBJ2-3; TRBD1 matches 7 bases. V shed 3 bases, J shed 9 bases, and the junction held 12 bases outside the gene matches. This CDR3 has 15 residues. The germline gives CDR1 SGHTA, CDR2 FQGNSA. The CDR3, as DNA: TGTGCCAGCAGCTTTGTAGGGGGCGCCGCCCGCACGCAGTATTTT. The encoded protein is CASSFVGGAARTQYF. Full variable domain (rest looked up from reference TRBV7-2 and TRBJ2-3): GAGVSQSPSNKVTEKGKDVELRCDPISGHTALYWYRQSLGQGLEFLIYFQGNSAPDKSGLPSDRFSAERTGGSVSTLTIQRTQQEDSAVYLCASSFVGGAARTQYFGPGTRLTVL.

V and J are TRBV28 and TRBJ1-5; maybe TRBD1 (5 bases). The germline CDR1 and CDR2 sequences are MDHEN and SYDVKM. V lost 5 bases to trimming and J lost 6 bases, with 14 bases between them. The CDR3 extends over 14 amino acids. As DNA, the CDR3 is TGTGCCAGCAGTCCCGGGACTCGCGGTCAGCCCCAGCATTTT. This gives the protein CASSPGTRGQPQHF.

This clonotype has only a few counts. J is TRBJ2-7 and V is TRBV20-1; the D gene is possibly TRBD2 (6 bases). This CDR3 comprises 13 residues. V was trimmed by 6 bases and J by 0 bases, leaving 12 bases between them. The germline CDR1 and CDR2 sequences are DFQATT and SNEGSKA (reference sequence). The CDR3 loop reads CSAESGVSYEQYF. The CDR3 region has the DNA TGCAGTGCCGAGTCGGGGGTCTCCTACGAGCAGTACTTC.

This clonotype has more than one count but fewer than ten. The chain is built from TRBV2 and TRBJ2-3; possible D gene TRBD2, 7 bases. Germline lookup yields CDR1 SNHLY and CDR2 FYNNEI. V lost 4 bases and J 2 bases, leaving 16 bases between the germline ends. The CDR3 has 16 residues. CDR3 in DNA: TGTGCCAGCAGTGCCTTCCTAGGGGGGGCCACAGATACGCAGTATTTT. It encodes CASSAFLGGATDTQYF. The entire variable domain, with the rest obtained from reference TRBV2 and TRBJ2-3, is as follows: EPEVTQTPSHQVTQMGQEVILRCVPISNHLYFYWYRQILGQKVEFLVSFYNNEISEKSEIFDDQFSVERPDGSNFTLKIRSTKLEDSAMYFCASSAFLGGATDTQYFGPGTRLTVL.

This clonotype was counted only a few times. The chain has TRBV6-1 and TRBJ1-2; D remains ambiguous. The CDR3 runs 16 residues. With 4 bases removed from V and 6 bases from J, the gap between germline ends came to 21 bases. Germline V gene lookup returns CDR1 MNHNS and CDR2 SASEGT. The CDR3 sequence is CASSGLFPRRQNGYTF. In DNA, the CDR3 is TGTGCCAGCAGTGGATTGTTCCCCCGGAGGCAGAATGGCTACACCTTC.

The table lists this clonotype with a few counts. The CDR3 region is CASSPGQSNTGELFF. CDR3 nucleotide sequence: TGTGCCAGCAGCCCGGGACAGTCGAACACCGGGGAGCTGTTTTTT. This chain links TRBV11-1 with TRBJ2-2; TRBD1 aligns across 7 bases. The CDR3 spans 15 residues. In germline, CDR1 is SGHAT, CDR2 FQDESV (reference sequence). With 5 bases clipped from V and 0 bases from J, the junction kept 3 bases outside the gene matches.

Turning to this clonotype: At one of its ends the junction is not consistent with the germline gene, which may arise from a read error. V is TRBV9 and J is TRBJ1-5, with 7 bases lining up with TRBD1. This CDR3 is 15 amino acids long. CDR1 is SGDLS and CDR2 is YYNGEE in the germline V gene. Here the CDR3 DNA reads TGCGCCAGCAGTGATACAGGGGCCAGCAATCAGCCCCAGCATTTT. Translation gives CASSDTGASNQPQHF. Based on the CDR3 plus reference TRBV9 and TRBJ1-5, the full variable domain is DSGVTQTPKHLITATGQRVTLRCSPRSGDLSVYWYQQSLDQGLQFLIQYYNGEERAKGNILERFSAQQFPDLHSELNLSSLELGDSALYFCASSDTGASNQPQHFGDGTRLSIL.

The chain uses TRBV6-2 or TRBV6-3 and TRBJ2-7, with D unclear. The CDR3 is 12 residues long. Germline assignment: CDR1 MNHEY and CDR2 SVGEGT. V lost 4 bases, J lost 7 bases, and 11 bases lay in between. The CDR3 here is CASSSSGREQYF. In DNA, the CDR3 is TGTGCCAGCAGTTCCTCAGGCCGGGAGCAGTACTTC.

The chain combines TRBV20-1 with TRBJ2-7; 11 nucleotides align to TRBD1. The CDR3 covers 18 residues. Losses at the gene ends were 0 bases for V and 1 base for J; bases not matched to a gene: 11. Germline V CDR1 and CDR2: DFQATT, SNEGSKA (reference sequence). The CDR3 region is CSARDPPGGTGGSYEQYF. CDR3 sequence (DNA): TGCAGTGCTAGAGATCCTCCCGGCGGGACAGGGGGTTCCTACGAGCAGTACTTC.

J is TRBJ2-5 and V is TRBV27; no definite D call. The end of the DNA fits TRBJ2-7 better, so the J call may be wrong. This CDR3 region has 15 residues. The V gene's germline CDR1 is MNHEY and CDR2 SMNVEV (reference sequence). The CDR3 DNA sequence: TGTGCCAGCAGGGGCCTAGAGACTTCCGCCTACGAGCAGTACTTC. Amino acids: CASRGLETSAYEQYF.

There are a few counts of this clonotype. The chain recombines TRBV7-3 with TRBJ2-7, with D perhaps assigned TRBD1 or TRBD2 (6 bases each). The CDR3 is made up of 15 amino acids. The germline gives CDR1 SGHTA, CDR2 FQGTGA. V was pared by 5 bases and J by 0 bases, with 14 bases between. In DNA form, the CDR3 reads TGTGCCAGCAGCGGAGGGGGACAAAGCTCCTACGAGCAGTACTTC. This gives the protein CASSGGGQSSYEQYF.

This chain links TRBV12-3 or TRBV12-4 with TRBJ2-7, with D possibly matching TRBD2 (6 bases). The length of the CDR3 is 13 residues. V was cut by 11 bases and J by 6 bases, with 20 bases left in between. CDR3 nucleotides: TGTGCCTCCAGTGGCCCTAGCGCCAGCGAGCAGTACTTC. It is translated as CASSGPSASEQYF.

This chain joins TRBV27 and TRBJ2-1; tentatively, D is TRBD2 (6 bases). The CDR3 runs to 11 residues. CDR1 is MNHEY and CDR2 is SMNVEV in the germline V gene (reference sequence). Trimming shortened V by 9 bases and J by 12 bases, and 15 bases separated the two germline ends. The CDR3: CASASPSVQFF. The CDR3 nucleotides read TGTGCCAGTGCCAGCCCTAGCGTGCAGTTCTTC.

Concerning this clonotype: At one end the junction does not follow the germline gene, possibly because of a read error. The V call is TRBV12-3 or TRBV12-4, the J call TRBJ2-5; D is perhaps TRBD1 or TRBD2 (5 bases each). The J call is doubtful: the DNA matches TRBJ2-7 better. The CDR3 extends over 14 amino acids. CDR3 in DNA: TGTACCAGCAGTCTCGGGACCCGGGCCCACGAGCAGTACTTC. Translated, it gives CTSSLGTRAHEQYF.

The rearrangement joins TRBV4-2 to TRBJ1-3; D gene ambiguous. V lost 6 bases, J lost 0 bases, and 15 bases lay in between. The CDR3 totals 16 residues. Germline V gives CDR1 LGHNA, CDR2 YNFKEQ. The CDR3 coding sequence is TGTGCCAGCAGTCCGGGTCAGACACTCTCTGGAAACACCATATATTTT. This translates into CASSPGQTLSGNTIYF.

This clonotype appeared a few times. The chain combines TRBV7-9 with TRBJ1-4; no reliable D call. V lost 4 bases, J lost 7 bases, and 7 bases lay in between. This CDR3 has 12 amino acids. Germline V lookup: CDR1 SEHNR, CDR2 FQNEAQ (reference sequence). This CDR3 is CASSSKSEKLFF. The CDR3 nucleotides are TGTGCCAGCAGCTCGAAAAGTGAAAAACTGTTTTTT.

The chain is built from TRBV7-2 and TRBJ2-7; D not resolved. The J call is doubtful: the DNA matches TRBJ2-5 better. Germline assignment: CDR1 SGHTA and CDR2 FQGNSA. The CDR3 contains 13 residues. CDR3 sequence (DNA): TGTGCCAGCAGCGTCTCGGACCGGGAGACCCAGTACTTC. Its protein is CASSVSDRETQYF.

The chain employs TRBV2 and TRBJ2-7, with D possibly matching TRBD1 (5 bases). Germline CDR1 and CDR2: SNHLY and FYNNEI. This CDR3 contains 13 residues. V was cut by 3 bases and J by 2 bases, with 8 bases left in between. CDR3 nucleotide sequence: TGTGCCAGCAGTGACAGGGTGGCCTACGAGCAGTACTTC. This translates into CASSDRVAYEQYF.

Only a few counts were recorded for this clonotype. This rearrangement joins TRBV4-1 to TRBJ2-1; D may be TRBD2 (7 bases). Germline CDR1 and CDR2: MGHRA and YSYEKL. This CDR3 spans 17 amino acids. V gave up 0 bases and J gave up 2 bases, with 14 bases separating them. The CDR3 DNA reads TGCGCCAGCAGCCAAGATCCGAGCGGGACAACCTACAATGAGCAGTTCTTC. This translates into CASSQDPSGTTYNEQFF.

This CDR3 is CASSSPLGTGGKSLHNEQFF. The DNA for the CDR3 is TGTGCCAGCAGTTCCCCCTTAGGGACTGGCGGGAAATCCCTCCACAATGAGCAGTTCTTC. The chain couples TRBV12-3 or TRBV12-4 to TRBJ2-1; perhaps TRBD2 as D (6 bases). Between the trimmed V and J ends, which lost 4 bases and 5 bases, there was a span of 30 bases. This CDR3 is 20 amino acids long.